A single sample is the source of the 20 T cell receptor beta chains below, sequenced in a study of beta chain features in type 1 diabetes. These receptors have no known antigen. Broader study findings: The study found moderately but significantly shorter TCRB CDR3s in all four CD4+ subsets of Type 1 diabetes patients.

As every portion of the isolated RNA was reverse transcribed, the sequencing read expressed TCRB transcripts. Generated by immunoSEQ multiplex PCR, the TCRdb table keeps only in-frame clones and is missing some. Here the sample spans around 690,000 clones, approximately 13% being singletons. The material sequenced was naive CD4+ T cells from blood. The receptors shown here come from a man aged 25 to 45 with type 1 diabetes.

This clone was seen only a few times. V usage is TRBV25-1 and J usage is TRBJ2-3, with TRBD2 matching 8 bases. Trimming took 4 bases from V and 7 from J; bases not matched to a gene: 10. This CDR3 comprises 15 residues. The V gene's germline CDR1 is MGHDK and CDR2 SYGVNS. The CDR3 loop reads CASSAEGGGLHTQYF. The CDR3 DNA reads TGTGCCAGCAGTGCGGAGGGCGGGGGGCTACATACGCAGTATTTT.

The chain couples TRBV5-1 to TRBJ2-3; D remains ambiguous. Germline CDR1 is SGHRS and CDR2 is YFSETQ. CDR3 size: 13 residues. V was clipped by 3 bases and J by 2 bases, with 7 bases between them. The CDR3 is CASSSDSTDTQYF. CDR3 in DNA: TGCGCCAGCAGCTCCGACTCCACAGATACGCAGTATTTT.

The CDR3 sequence is CASKGSAGELFF. The CDR3 coding sequence is TGTGCCAGCAAAGGGTCGGCCGGGGAGCTGTTTTTT. The V call is TRBV14, the J call TRBJ2-2; no firm D call. The CDR3 sequence is 12 residues long. The germline V and J ends were trimmed by 7 bases and 6 bases, with 9 bases remaining between them. From germline, CDR1 is SGHDN and CDR2 FVKESK.

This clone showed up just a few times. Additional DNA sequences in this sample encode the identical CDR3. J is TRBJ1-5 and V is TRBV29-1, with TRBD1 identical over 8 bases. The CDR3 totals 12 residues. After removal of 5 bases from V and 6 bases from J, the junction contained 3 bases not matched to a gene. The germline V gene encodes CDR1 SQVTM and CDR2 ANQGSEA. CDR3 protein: CSVSQGGQPQHF. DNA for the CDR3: TGCAGCGTTTCACAGGGGGGTCAGCCCCAGCATTTT.

CDR3 bases: TGTGCCAGCAGTTTGATAGGCTCTAGGACCCAGTACTTC. Translation gives CASSLIGSRTQYF. The chain couples TRBV28 to TRBJ2-5; no reliable D call. The CDR3 has 13 residues. In germline, CDR1 is MDHEN, CDR2 SYDVKM. Between the trimmed V and J ends, which lost 3 bases and 7 bases, there was a span of 12 bases.

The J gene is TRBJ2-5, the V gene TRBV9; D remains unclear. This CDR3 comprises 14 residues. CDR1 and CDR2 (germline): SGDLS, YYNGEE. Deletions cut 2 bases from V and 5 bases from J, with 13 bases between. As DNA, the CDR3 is TGTGCCAGCAGCGTTGGTTCCTCCTCGGAGACCCAGTACTTC. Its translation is CASSVGSSSETQYF.

Written as DNA, the CDR3 is TGTGCCATCAGTAATGACAGGGAGTCCTACGAGCAGTACTTC. This translates into CAISNDRESYEQYF. This sequence joins TRBV10-3 and TRBJ2-7, with 7 bases fitting TRBD1. CDR3 length equals 14 residues. Trimming took 5 bases from V and 1 from J; bases not matched to a gene: 5. Germline V gene sequence: CDR1 ENHRY, CDR2 SYGVKD.

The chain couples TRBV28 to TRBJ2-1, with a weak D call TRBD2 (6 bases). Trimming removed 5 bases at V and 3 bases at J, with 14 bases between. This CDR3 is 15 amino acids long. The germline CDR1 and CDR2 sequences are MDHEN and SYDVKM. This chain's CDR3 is CASSTEGTVYNEQFF. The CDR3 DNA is TGTGCCAGCAGTACCGAGGGGACTGTCTACAATGAGCAGTTCTTC.

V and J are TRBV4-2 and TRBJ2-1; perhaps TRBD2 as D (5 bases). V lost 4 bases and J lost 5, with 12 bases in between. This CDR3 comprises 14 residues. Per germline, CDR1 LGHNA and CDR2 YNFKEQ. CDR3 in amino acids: CASSPSAGNNEQFF. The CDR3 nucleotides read TGTGCCAGCAGCCCTTCGGCGGGCAACAATGAGCAGTTCTTC.

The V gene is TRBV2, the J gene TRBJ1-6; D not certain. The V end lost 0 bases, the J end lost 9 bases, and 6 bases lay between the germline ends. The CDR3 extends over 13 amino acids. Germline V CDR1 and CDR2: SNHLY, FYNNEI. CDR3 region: CASSEARISPLHF. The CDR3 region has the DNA TGTGCCAGCAGTGAAGCAAGGATTTCACCCCTCCACTTT.

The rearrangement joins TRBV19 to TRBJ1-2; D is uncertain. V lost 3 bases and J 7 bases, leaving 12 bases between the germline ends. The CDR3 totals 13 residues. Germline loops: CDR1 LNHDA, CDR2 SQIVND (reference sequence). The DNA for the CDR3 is TGTGCCAGTAGTATTGGCGAAAGTGCTGGCTACACCTTC. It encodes CASSIGESAGYTF.

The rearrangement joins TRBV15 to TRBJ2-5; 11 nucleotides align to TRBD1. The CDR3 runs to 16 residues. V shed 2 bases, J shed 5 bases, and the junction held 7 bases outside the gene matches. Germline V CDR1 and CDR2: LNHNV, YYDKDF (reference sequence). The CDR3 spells CATSRRGQGARETQYF. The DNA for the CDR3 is TGTGCCACCAGCAGACGCGGACAGGGGGCTCGGGAGACCCAGTACTTC. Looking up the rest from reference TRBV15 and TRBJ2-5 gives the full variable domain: DAMVIQNPRYQVTQFGKPVTLSCSQTLNHNVMYWYQQKSSQAPKLLFHYYDKDFNNEADTPDNFQSRRPNTSFCFLDIRSPGLGDTAMYLCATSRRGQGARETQYFGPGTRLLVL.

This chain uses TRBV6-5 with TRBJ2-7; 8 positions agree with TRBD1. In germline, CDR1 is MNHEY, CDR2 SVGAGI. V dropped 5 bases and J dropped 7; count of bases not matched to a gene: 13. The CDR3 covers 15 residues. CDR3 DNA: TGTGCCAGCAGTACCAATCGACAGGGGAGACGGGAGCAGTACTTC. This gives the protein CASSTNRQGRREQYF.

CDR3 in DNA: TGTGCCAGCAGAGCGACAGGGGGCACCGGGGAGCTGTTTTTT. Translating gives CASRATGGTGELFF. The V gene is TRBV9, the J gene TRBJ2-2, with 9 bases identical to TRBD1. The J segment lost 4 bases and the V segment lost 5 bases, leaving 3 bases of the junction unmatched. The length of the CDR3 is 14 residues. Per the germline V gene, CDR1 is SGDLS and CDR2 is YYNGEE.

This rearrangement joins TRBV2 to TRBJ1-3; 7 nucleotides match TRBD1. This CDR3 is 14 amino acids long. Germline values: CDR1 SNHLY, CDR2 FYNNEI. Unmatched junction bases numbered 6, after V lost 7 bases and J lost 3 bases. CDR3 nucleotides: TGTGCCAGCAAGCAGGGGGAGAGTGGAAACACCATATATTTT. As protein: CASKQGESGNTIYF.

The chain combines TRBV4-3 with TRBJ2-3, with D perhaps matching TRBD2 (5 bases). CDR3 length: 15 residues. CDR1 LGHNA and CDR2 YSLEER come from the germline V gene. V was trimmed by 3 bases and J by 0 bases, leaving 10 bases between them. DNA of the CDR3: TGCGCCAGCAGCCAGACTATCTCTAGCACAGATACGCAGTATTTT. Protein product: CASSQTISSTDTQYF.

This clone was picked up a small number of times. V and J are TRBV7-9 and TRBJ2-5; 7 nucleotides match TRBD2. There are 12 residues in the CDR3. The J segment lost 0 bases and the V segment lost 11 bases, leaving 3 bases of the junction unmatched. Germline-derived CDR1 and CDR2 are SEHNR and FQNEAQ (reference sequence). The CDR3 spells CAGEGYQETQYF. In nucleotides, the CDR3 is TGTGCCGGGGAGGGGTACCAAGAGACCCAGTACTTC.

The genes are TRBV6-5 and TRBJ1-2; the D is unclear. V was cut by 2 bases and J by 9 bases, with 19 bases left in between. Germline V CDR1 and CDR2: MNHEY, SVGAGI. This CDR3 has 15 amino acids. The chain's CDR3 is CASSYRGPRTPRYTF. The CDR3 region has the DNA TGTGCCAGCAGTTACCGCGGGCCACGAACACCGCGCTACACCTTC.

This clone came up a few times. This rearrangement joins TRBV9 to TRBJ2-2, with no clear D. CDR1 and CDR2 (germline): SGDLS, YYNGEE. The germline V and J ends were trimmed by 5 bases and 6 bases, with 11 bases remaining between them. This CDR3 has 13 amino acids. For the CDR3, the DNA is TGTGCCAGCAGTGCCGAACGGGCCGGGGAGCTGTTTTTT. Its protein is CASSAERAGELFF.

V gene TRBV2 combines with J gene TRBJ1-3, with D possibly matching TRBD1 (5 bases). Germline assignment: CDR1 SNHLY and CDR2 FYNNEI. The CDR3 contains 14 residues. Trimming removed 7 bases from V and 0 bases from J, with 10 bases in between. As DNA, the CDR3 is TGTGCCAGCACTCCAGGGAACTCTGGAAACACCATATATTTT. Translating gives CASTPGNSGNTIYF.